This T cell receptor (beta chain) derives from a study of CD8+ T cells in alopecia areata. General study findings and limits: On tofacitinib, scalp and blood still held many of the expanded lesional clones. For patients receiving tofacitinib, scalp clonality and expanded CD8+ clones among the top 100 significantly decreased.

The CDR3 spans 15 residues. Germline V gene sequence: CDR1 PRHDT, CDR2 FYEKMQ (reference sequence). Germline trimming cut 4 bases from V and 0 bases from J; bases unmatched to any gene: 4. The treatment is: oral pan-JAK inhibitor, 5-10 mg twice daily. With regard to this clone: The antigen is undetermined.

Sequencing templates came from extracted RNA that was reverse transcribed into cDNA. Method: immunoSEQ multiplex PCR; TCRdb's copy keeps in-frame clones and lacks some. The sample holds about 160,000 clones; about two thirds are singletons and the top ten take around 0.9%. Sequenced here: CD4+ T cells sorted from blood, sampled at week 4, from a patient treated with tofacitinib. The chain is built from TRBV13 and TRBJ2-5; 8 bases map to TRBD2. The receptor comes from a human donor with alopecia areata. The CDR3 bases are TGTGCCAGCAGCTGGACTAGCACACACCAAGAGACCCAGTACTTC. Its translation: CASSWTSTHQETQYF.